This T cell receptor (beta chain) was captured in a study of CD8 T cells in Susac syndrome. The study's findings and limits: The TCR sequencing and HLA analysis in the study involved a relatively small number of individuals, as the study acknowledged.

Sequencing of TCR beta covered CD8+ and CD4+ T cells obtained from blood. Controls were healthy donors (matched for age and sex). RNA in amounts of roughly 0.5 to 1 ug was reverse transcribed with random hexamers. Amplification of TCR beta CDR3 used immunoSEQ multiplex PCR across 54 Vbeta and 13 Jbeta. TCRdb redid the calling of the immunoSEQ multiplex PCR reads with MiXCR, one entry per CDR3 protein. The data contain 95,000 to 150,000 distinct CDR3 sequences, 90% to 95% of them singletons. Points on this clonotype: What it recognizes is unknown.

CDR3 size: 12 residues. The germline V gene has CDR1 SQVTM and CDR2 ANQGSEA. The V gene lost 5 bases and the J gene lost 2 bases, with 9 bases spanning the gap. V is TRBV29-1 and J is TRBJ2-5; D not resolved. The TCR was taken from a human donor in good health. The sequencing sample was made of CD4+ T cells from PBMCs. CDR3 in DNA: TGCAGCGTTCCTGCGGTACAAGAGACCCAGTACTTC. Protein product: CSVPAVQETQYF.